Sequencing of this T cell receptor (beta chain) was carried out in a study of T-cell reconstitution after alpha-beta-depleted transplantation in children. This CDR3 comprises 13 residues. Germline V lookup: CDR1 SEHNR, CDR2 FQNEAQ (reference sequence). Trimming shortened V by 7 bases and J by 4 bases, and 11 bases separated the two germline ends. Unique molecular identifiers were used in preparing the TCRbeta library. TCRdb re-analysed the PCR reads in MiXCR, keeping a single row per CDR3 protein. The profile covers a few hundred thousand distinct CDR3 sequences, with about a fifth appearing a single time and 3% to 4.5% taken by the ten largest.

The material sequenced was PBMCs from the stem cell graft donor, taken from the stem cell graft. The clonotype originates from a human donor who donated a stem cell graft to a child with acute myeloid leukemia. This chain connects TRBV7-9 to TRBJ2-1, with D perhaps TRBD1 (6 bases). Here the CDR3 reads CASTKGGYNEQFF. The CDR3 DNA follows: TGTGCCAGCACCAAAGGGGGTTACAATGAGCAGTTCTTC.